One and the same sample provided the 22 T cell receptor beta chains below, sequenced in a study of shared clonotypes between healthy human individuals. Only in-frame clones appear in the TCRdb table, and some are missing; sequencing was by immunoSEQ multiplex PCR. In the table there are more than 2 million clones, roughly 94% of which are singletons. Sequencing was done on a sample of naive CD4+ T cells sorted from blood. Noted subset: CD45RA+ positively selected. The receptors originated from a man younger than 35 in good health.

The rearrangement joins TRBV6-5 to TRBJ2-7, with D hard to call. V was shortened by 2 bases and J by 4 bases, with 12 bases between the two germline ends. The CDR3 has 14 amino acids. The germline V gene encodes CDR1 MNHEY and CDR2 SVGAGI. The CDR3: CASSYLEGSYEQYF. DNA for the CDR3: TGTGCCAGCAGTTACCTGGAAGGATCTTACGAGCAGTACTTC.

The chain couples TRBV7-9 to TRBJ2-1; tentatively, D is TRBD2 (5 bases). Germline V gene sequence: CDR1 SEHNR, CDR2 FQNEAQ (reference sequence). This CDR3 is built from 16 residues. V was pared by 1 base and J by 5 bases, with 15 bases between. The CDR3 spells CASSLVPRGENNEQFF. Written as DNA, the CDR3 is TGTGCCAGCAGCTTAGTTCCCCGGGGAGAGAACAATGAGCAGTTCTTC. Complete variable domain (other parts from reference TRBV7-9 and TRBJ2-1): DTGVSQNPRHKITKRGQNVTFRCDPISEHNRLYWYRQTLGQGPEFLTYFQNEAQLEKSRLLSDRFSAERPKGSFSTLEIQRTEQGDSAMYLCASSLVPRGENNEQFFGPGTRLTVL.

V and J are TRBV6-1 and TRBJ1-1; 10 positions agree with TRBD1. J gave up 11 bases and V 7 bases, and 10 bases lay outside the gene matches. Germline V gives CDR1 MNHNS, CDR2 SASEGT. The length of the CDR3 is 13 residues. The CDR3 sequence is CASTKTGGVGAFF. CDR3 nucleotide sequence: TGTGCCAGCACCAAGACAGGGGGCGTTGGGGCTTTCTTT.

The chain carries TRBV5-6 and TRBJ2-5; 7 bases line up with TRBD1. The CDR3 is 13 amino acids. V was clipped by 3 bases and J by 5 bases; unmatched bases: 4. Germline V gene sequence: CDR1 SGHDT, CDR2 YYEEEE. The CDR3 region has the DNA TGTGCCAGCAGCTCGACAGGGATCGAGACCCAGTACTTC. Its protein is CASSSTGIETQYF.

The chain carries TRBV6-6 and TRBJ2-7; TRBD2 matches 7 bases. The CDR3 length is 15 residues. V trimming: 8 bases; J trimming: 3 bases; junction bases outside the gene matches: 13. Germline values: CDR1 MNHNY, CDR2 SVGAGI (reference sequence). CDR3: CASYVGLGGIYEQYF. CDR3 sequence (DNA): TGTGCCAGCTACGTAGGACTAGGCGGGATCTACGAGCAGTACTTC.

In the case of this clone: Being one base from a much bigger clone, this may be a read error. Other DNA sequences of this sample code for an identical CDR3. The V gene is TRBV2, the J gene TRBJ2-7; D remains unclear. The germline CDR1 and CDR2 sequences are SNHLY and FYNNEI. Trimming left V 2 bases short and J 4 bases short, with 3 bases between. This CDR3 contains 11 residues. CDR3 residues: CASSEPYEQYF. The CDR3 region has the DNA TGTGCCAGCAGTGAACCTTACGAGCAGTACTTC.

The J gene is TRBJ2-7, the V gene TRBV11-2; 9 bases are shared with TRBD2. V lost 5 bases, J lost 6 bases, and 8 bases stayed unmatched. The CDR3 has 14 amino acids. Germline-derived CDR1 and CDR2 are SGHAT and FQNNGV. The CDR3 sequence is CASSAISGSSEQYF. CDR3 DNA sequence: TGTGCCAGCAGCGCCATTAGCGGGAGCTCCGAGCAGTACTTC.

This chain connects TRBV10-2 to TRBJ1-2, with TRBD1 matching over 7 bases. With 5 bases clipped from V and 1 base from J, the junction kept 10 bases outside the gene matches. The CDR3 contains 16 residues. Germline lookup yields CDR1 WSHSY and CDR2 SAAADI. CDR3 nucleotides: TGCGCCAGCAGTTCCGACAGGGCCCACCTTAACTATGGCTACACCTTC. It specifies CASSSDRAHLNYGYTF.

The chain links TRBV29-1 to TRBJ1-5; no clear D. This CDR3 comprises 14 residues. The germline gives CDR1 SQVTM, CDR2 ANQGSEA. With 6 bases removed from V and 5 bases from J, the gap between germline ends came to 17 bases. The CDR3 spells CSVLTGKQDQPQHF. The CDR3 region has the DNA TGCAGCGTCTTAACCGGGAAGCAGGATCAGCCCCAGCATTTT.

The V gene is TRBV4-2, the J gene TRBJ2-2; D unclear. Per germline, CDR1 LGHNA and CDR2 YNFKEQ. With 1 base removed from V and 2 bases from J, the gap between germline ends came to 5 bases. This CDR3 contains 14 residues. CDR3 nucleotide sequence: TGTGCCAGCAGCCAAGTCCAAAACACCGGGGAGCTGTTTTTT. This encodes CASSQVQNTGELFF.

The J gene is TRBJ1-1, the V gene TRBV6-5; the match to TRBD1 covers 9 bases. CDR3 size: 14 residues. With V trimmed by 2 bases and J by 6 bases, 4 bases remained unmatched. CDR1 MNHEY and CDR2 SVGAGI come from the germline V gene. CDR3 bases: TGTGCCAGCAGTTACAACAGGGGGCTTGCTGAAGCTTTCTTT. Translated, it gives CASSYNRGLAEAFF.

As to this clone: The sample contains more than one DNA sequence encoding this CDR3. This rearrangement joins TRBV5-1 to TRBJ2-3, with 9 bases identical to TRBD1. The CDR3 totals 14 residues. The V and J ends lost 4 bases and 5 bases, in that order; junction bases with no gene match: 5. Germline CDR1 reads SGHRS; CDR2 reads YFSETQ. The CDR3 nucleotides read TGCGCCAGCAGCCCGGGACAGGGAAGAGATACGCAGTATTTT. This gives the protein CASSPGQGRDTQYF.

The rearrangement joins TRBV2 to TRBJ2-7; the D gene is possibly TRBD1 (5 bases). V lost 11 bases to trimming and J lost 2 bases, with 16 bases between them. CDR1 and CDR2 (germline): SNHLY, FYNNEI. The CDR3 loop spans 13 amino acids. Written as DNA, the CDR3 is TGTGCCGGCTCTTCGGCCAGGGCCTACGAGCAGTACTTC. This translates into CAGSSARAYEQYF.

This clone occurred once. This CDR3 is also generated by other DNA sequences in the sample. V is TRBV7-2 and J is TRBJ2-2, with TRBD2 identical over 12 bases. Looked up from germline, CDR1 is SGHTA and CDR2 is FQGNSA. V gave up 6 bases and J gave up 4 bases; unmatched junction bases: 3. This CDR3 is built from 15 residues. The CDR3: CASSLAGGITGELFF. The CDR3 nucleotides read TGTGCCAGCAGTCTAGCGGGAGGGATCACCGGGGAGCTGTTTTTT.

The rearrangement uses TRBV5-6 and TRBJ1-6, with 7 bases that match TRBD1. V shed 0 bases and J 10 bases; nucleotides not matched to a gene: 7. The CDR3 is 15 amino acids. Germline CDR1 is SGHDT and CDR2 is YYEEEE. Written as DNA, the CDR3 is TGTGCCAGCAGCTTGGGAACGGACAGGAACTCACCCCTCCACTTT. It codes for CASSLGTDRNSPLHF. Full variable domain (remainder filled in from reference TRBV5-6 and TRBJ1-6): DAGVTQSPTHLIKTRGQQVTLRCSPKSGHDTVSWYQQALGQGPQFIFQYYEEEERQRGNFPDRFSGHQFPNYSSELNVNALLLGDSALYLCASSLGTDRNSPLHFGNGTRLTVT.

The rearrangement links TRBV10-1 to TRBJ2-2; D ambiguous. The length of the CDR3 is 14 residues. V was clipped by 7 bases and J by 1 base, with 10 bases between them. Germline CDR1 is WNHNN and CDR2 is SYGVQD (reference sequence). The CDR3 spells CASKFTENTGELFF. The DNA for the CDR3 is TGCGCCAGCAAATTTACAGAGAACACCGGGGAGCTGTTTTTT.

In its sample, this clone was seen a few times. The V gene is TRBV30, the J gene TRBJ2-1; TRBD2 is a possible D gene (5 bases). Germline CDR1 GTSNPN, CDR2 SVGIG (reference sequence). The CDR3 extends over 13 amino acids. V was pared by 3 bases and J by 8 bases, with 14 bases between. DNA for the CDR3: TGTGCCTGGAGGAGGGCCGGCCCCCATGAGCAGTTCTTC. Translated, it gives CAWRRAGPHEQFF.

A word on this clone: Different DNA sequences within this sample yield the same CDR3. This sequence joins TRBV9 and TRBJ2-7; D is unresolved. With 2 bases removed from V and 0 bases from J, the gap between germline ends came to 9 bases. Looked up from germline, CDR1 is SGDLS and CDR2 is YYNGEE. This CDR3 has 14 amino acids. CDR3 region: CASSVDPSSYEQYF. Written as DNA, the CDR3 is TGTGCCAGCAGCGTGGACCCAAGCTCCTACGAGCAGTACTTC.

J is TRBJ1-1 and V is TRBV7-9; no definite D call. The CDR3 runs to 14 residues. V was cut by 1 base and J by 4 bases, with 10 bases left in between. Germline V gives CDR1 SEHNR, CDR2 FQNEAQ (reference sequence). CDR3 amino acids: CASSLGVESTEAFF. CDR3 sequence (DNA): TGTGCCAGCAGCTTAGGAGTGGAGAGCACTGAAGCTTTCTTT.

CDR3 bases: TGTGCCAGCAGTCTACCCCCGCTCGCCGGGGAGCTGTTTTTT. The encoded protein is CASSLPPLAGELFF. The gene calls are TRBV2 and TRBJ2-2; D is uncertain. Trimming took 5 bases from V and 6 from J, leaving 13 bases between them. The CDR3 contains 14 residues. Looked up from germline, CDR1 is SNHLY and CDR2 is FYNNEI.

This chain links TRBV15 with TRBJ2-5; the D gene is possibly TRBD2 (6 bases). The germline V gene has CDR1 LNHNV and CDR2 YYDKDF (reference sequence). CDR3 length: 15 residues. V shed 3 bases and J shed 1 base, with 12 bases lying between them. The CDR3 protein is CATSSGSSGQETQYF. For the CDR3, the DNA is TGTGCCACCAGCAGCGGGAGCAGCGGCCAAGAGACCCAGTACTTC.

This sequence joins TRBV29-1 and TRBJ2-3; tentative D call: TRBD2 (7 bases). V lost 7 bases, J lost 5 bases, and 16 bases lay in between. The CDR3 runs 13 residues. The germline V gene encodes CDR1 SQVTM and CDR2 ANQGSEA. The CDR3 nucleotides read TGCAGCGGGGGAGCGGGACAACGAGATACGCAGTATTTT. This sequence encodes CSGGAGQRDTQYF.